This T cell receptor beta chain is drawn from a study of T cells in Graves' hyperthyroidism and ophthalmopathy. The CDR3 has 16 amino acids. The ends were cut back, 0 bases at V and 3 bases at J, with 12 bases in the middle. Germline CDR1 and CDR2: SGHAT and FQNNGV. RNA transcripts gave rise to amplified TCR beta CDR3 regions. First-round RT-PCR with HTBI primers amplified the TCR CDR3 region. TCRdb used MiXCR to reprocess the multiplex PCR reads, holding one entry per CDR3 protein. Here the sample spans some 740,000 distinct CDR3 sequences, 11% to 15% being singletons. This chain joins TRBV11-2 and TRBJ1-3; perhaps TRBD1 as D (6 bases). The source is a young woman with Graves' hyperthyroidism. The source material was blood. CDR3 protein: CASSLELAGVGNTIYF. In DNA form, the CDR3 reads TGTGCCAGCAGCTTAGAATTGGCAGGGGTTGGAAACACCATATATTTT.